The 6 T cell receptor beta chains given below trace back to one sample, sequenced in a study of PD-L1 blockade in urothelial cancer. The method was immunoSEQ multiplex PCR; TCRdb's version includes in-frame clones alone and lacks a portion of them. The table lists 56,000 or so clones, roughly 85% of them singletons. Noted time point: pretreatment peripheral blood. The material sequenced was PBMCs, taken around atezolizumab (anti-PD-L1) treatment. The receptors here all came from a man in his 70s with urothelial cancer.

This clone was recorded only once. The CDR3 region is CASSLGLASEQFF. The CDR3 DNA reads TGTGCCAGCAGCTTAGGGCTAGCGAGTGAGCAGTTCTTC. The chain recombines TRBV7-8 with TRBJ2-1; perhaps TRBD2 as D (6 bases). The CDR3 length is 13 residues. From germline, CDR1 is SGHVS and CDR2 FQNEAQ. The germline V and J ends were trimmed by 1 base and 9 bases, with 10 bases remaining between them.

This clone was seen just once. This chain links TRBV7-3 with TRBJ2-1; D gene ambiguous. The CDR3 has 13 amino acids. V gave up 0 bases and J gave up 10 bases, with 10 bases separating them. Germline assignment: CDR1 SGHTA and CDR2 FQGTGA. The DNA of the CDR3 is TGTGCCAGCAGCTTAACTAAACCCGGGGAGCAGTTCTTC. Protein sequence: CASSLTKPGEQFF. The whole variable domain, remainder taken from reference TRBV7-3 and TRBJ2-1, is GAGVSQTPSNKVTEKGKYVELRCDPISGHTALYWYRQSLGQGPEFLIYFQGTGAADDSGLPNDRFFAVRPEGSVSTLKIQRTERGDSAVYLCASSLTKPGEQFFGPGTRLTVL.

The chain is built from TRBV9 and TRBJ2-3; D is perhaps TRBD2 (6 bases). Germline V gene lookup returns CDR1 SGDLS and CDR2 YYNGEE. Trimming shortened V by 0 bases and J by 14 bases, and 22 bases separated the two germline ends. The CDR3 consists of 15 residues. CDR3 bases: TGTGCCAGCAGCGTAGATCAGGCGGGGCACAGATACGCGTATTTT. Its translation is CASSVDQAGHRYAYF.

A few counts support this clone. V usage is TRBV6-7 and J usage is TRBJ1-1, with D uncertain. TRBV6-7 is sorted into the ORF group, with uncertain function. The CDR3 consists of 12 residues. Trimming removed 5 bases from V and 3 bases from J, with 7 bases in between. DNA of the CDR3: TGTGCCAGCAGTCCTAGATACACTGAAGCTTTCTTT. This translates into CASSPRYTEAFF.

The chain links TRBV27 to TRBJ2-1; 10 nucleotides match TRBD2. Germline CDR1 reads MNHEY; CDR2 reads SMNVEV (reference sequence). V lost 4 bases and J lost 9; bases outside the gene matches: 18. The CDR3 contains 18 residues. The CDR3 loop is CASSSVWGAGGAYGEQFF. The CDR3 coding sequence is TGTGCCAGCAGTTCCGTCTGGGGAGCGGGAGGGGCCTACGGTGAGCAGTTCTTC.

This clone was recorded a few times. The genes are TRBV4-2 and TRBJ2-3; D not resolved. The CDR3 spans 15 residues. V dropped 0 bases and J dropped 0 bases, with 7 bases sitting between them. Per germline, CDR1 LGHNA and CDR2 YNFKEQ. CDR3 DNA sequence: TGTGCCAGCAGCCAAGATTTCGGGAGCACAGATACGCAGTATTTT. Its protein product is CASSQDFGSTDTQYF.